Listed below are T cell receptor beta chains from one sample, sequenced in a study of blood T cell repertoires in COVID-19. TCRdb's table, derived via immunoSEQ multiplex PCR, lists solely in-frame clones and lacks some. Of 120,000 or so clones in the sample, about 90% were seen once. The sample taken for sequencing was peripheral blood. Receptors originate from a human donor in a cohort sampled during active COVID-19. Each CDR3 is given with its conserved first and last residue. A D gene is named only where the DNA matches it firmly. Some rows have no size entry. The others give once, few or many, or a class for an expanded clone.

size,V,D,J,DNA,CDR3
once,TRBV27,TRBD1,TRBJ1-6,TGTGCCAGCAGTTTGACAGGGGATTCACCCCTCCACTTT,CASSLTGDSPLHF
once,TRBV5-1,TRBD2,TRBJ2-5,TGCGCCAGCAGGTTAGCGGGGGGAGACTTGGAGACCCAGTACTTC,CASRLAGGDLETQYF
.,TRBV6-5,.,TRBJ1-4,TGTGCCAGCAGGTTGGGCTCAACTAATGAAAAACTGTTTTTT,CASRLGSTNEKLFF
.,TRBV5-1,.,TRBJ1-1,TGCGCCAGCAGCTTGAGGGGAGGTACTGAAGCTTTCTTT,CASSLRGGTEAFF
.,TRBV29-1,.,TRBJ2-7,TGCAGCGTTGTCTGGGGGCCCTATATGGAAGAGCAGTACTTC,CSVVWGPYMEEQYF
few,TRBV5-1,.,TRBJ1-2,TGCGCCAGCAGCTTGGGCCAAGCTGCTAACTATGGCTACACCTTC,CASSLGQAANYGYTF
.,TRBV19,.,TRBJ2-1,TGTGCCAGTAGTCTTTCTAGAGATTACAATGAGCAGTTCTTC,CASSLSRDYNEQFF
few,TRBV28,TRBD2,TRBJ2-3,TGTGCCAGCAGCCTCAGCGGGAGCTTGGGAGATACGCAGTATTTT,CASSLSGSLGDTQYF
.,TRBV7-2,TRBD2,TRBJ2-1,TGTGCCAGCGGCTTGGGGGGACTAGCGGGAGGTGAGCAGTTCTTC,CASGLGGLAGGEQFF
.,TRBV5-8,.,TRBJ1-2,TGTGCCAGCAGCTTGGTCGGGACACAGGATGGCTACACCTTC,CASSLVGTQDGYTF
.,TRBV19,TRBD1,TRBJ1-4,TGTGCCAGTAGTATCCGGGACAGGGACGAAAAACTGTTTTTT,CASSIRDRDEKLFF
.,TRBV11-3,TRBD1,TRBJ2-3,TGTGCCAGCAGCTCGACACAGGGGACCCGCACAGATACGCAGTATTTT,CASSSTQGTRTDTQYF
.,TRBV11-2,TRBD2,TRBJ2-3,TGTGCCAGCAGCATCGGACTTCTAGCGGGCACAGATACGCAGTATTTT,CASSIGLLAGTDTQYF
.,TRBV20-1,TRBD1,TRBJ2-7,TGCAGTGCTAGTCCGGGACAGGGGTCCTCCTACGAGCAGTACTTC,CSASPGQGSSYEQYF
.,TRBV2,.,TRBJ2-3,TGTGCCAGCAGTGAAGCGAGAACAGACACAGATACGCAGTATTTT,CASSEARTDTDTQYF
.,TRBV7-9,TRBD2,TRBJ2-7,TGTGCCAGCAGCAAACAGGGAACTAGCGGGAGCGAGCAGTACTTC,CASSKQGTSGSEQYF
.,TRBV21-1,.,TRBJ2-1,TGTGCCAGCAGCAAAGTAGGCAGGGATTGCAGGAATGAGCAGTTCTTC,CASSKVGRDCRNEQFF
.,TRBV7-2,TRBD2,TRBJ2-5,TGTGCCAGCAGCCCGATGACTAGCGGGCCACAAGAGACCCAGTACTTC,CASSPMTSGPQETQYF
.,TRBV3-1/TRBV3-2,.,TRBJ2-7,TGTGCCAGCAGCCAAGTAAGAGCGGGCCCCTACGAGCAGTACTTC,CASSQVRAGPYEQYF
.,TRBV18,.,TRBJ1-4,TGTGCCAGCTCACCAGGGAGGCCTAATGAAAAACTGTTTTTT,CASSPGRPNEKLFF
.,TRBV28,TRBD1,TRBJ1-2,TGTGCCAGCAGTTTAGACAGGGGCTATGGCTACACCTTC,CASSLDRGYGYTF
.,TRBV9,TRBD1,TRBJ1-5,TGTGCCAGCGGCCTCGGGACAGGGGAAGGTCAGCCCCAGCATTTT,CASGLGTGEGQPQHF
.,TRBV28,.,TRBJ2-5,TGTGCCAGCAGCCCGGCGGGGCAAGAGACCCAGTACTTC,CASSPAGQETQYF
.,TRBV11-3,.,TRBJ2-7,TGTGCCAGCAGCTTAGTGGGGCACGAGCAGTACTTC,CASSLVGHEQYF
once,TRBV7-6,.,TRBJ1-5,TGTGCCAGCAGCTTAAGTTCCGGGTATAGCAATCAGCCCCAGCATTTT,CASSLSSGYSNQPQHF
.,TRBV28,.,TRBJ1-3,TGTGCCAGCAGCCCCTGGAGGGATCGAGGAAACACCATATATTTT,CASSPWRDRGNTIYF
.,TRBV5-1,.,TRBJ2-7,TGCGCCAGCAGCTTGACAGGGAGCTCCTACGAGCAGTACTTC,CASSLTGSSYEQYF
.,TRBV5-1,TRBD1,TRBJ2-2,TGCGCCAGCACCCTAGGGACAGGGGACGGTGGGGAGCTGTTTTTT,CASTLGTGDGGELFF
.,TRBV7-8,TRBD1,TRBJ1-2,TGTGCCAGCAGCCAACAGGGACAGGGGGCGAGGGGCTACACCTTC,CASSQQGQGARGYTF
.,TRBV28,.,TRBJ1-4,TGTGCCAGCAGACTGGGCGGGGTAGAAAAACTGTTTTTT,CASRLGGVEKLFF
.,TRBV5-4,TRBD2,TRBJ2-3,TGTGCCAGCAGCTGGGAGCGGGAGGCGGGGGATACGCAGTATTTT,CASSWEREAGDTQYF
.,TRBV7-2,TRBD1,TRBJ1-5,TGTGCCAGCAGCCCAGGGACAGGGTCTTATCAGCCCCAGCATTTT,CASSPGTGSYQPQHF
.,TRBV27,.,TRBJ2-6,TGTGCCAGCAGTCCAAGCATCCTACCCTCTGGGGCCAACGTCCTGACTTTC,CASSPSILPSGANVLTF
.,TRBV6-5,TRBD2,TRBJ2-3,TGTGCCAGCAGTTTGACTAGCGGGAGGACCACAGATACGCAGTATTTT,CASSLTSGRTTDTQYF
.,TRBV27,.,TRBJ2-1,TGTGCCAGCAGTTTGGGCAGGGGCAATGAGCAGTTCTTC,CASSLGRGNEQFF
few,TRBV7-2,.,TRBJ2-1,TGTGCCAGCAGCTGGTTCGCGGCGGGTGCCTCTGGGGAGCAGTTCTTC,CASSWFAAGASGEQFF
.,TRBV18,.,TRBJ1-1,TGTGCCAGCTCACCAACGCCAGAAGTCTTGAACACTGAAGCTTTCTTT,CASSPTPEVLNTEAFF
.,TRBV18,.,TRBJ2-5,TGTGCCAGCTCACCACCGGCAAGGGGTGGGGAGACCCAGTACTTC,CASSPPARGGETQYF
.,TRBV11-3,TRBD1,TRBJ1-5,TGTGCCAGCAGCCAGGGACAGGGGAATCAGCCCCAGCATTTT,CASSQGQGNQPQHF
.,TRBV19,.,TRBJ2-1,TGTGCCAGTAGTATGGGAGCGACTGAGCAGTTCTTC,CASSMGATEQFF
.,TRBV2,.,TRBJ1-4,TGTGCCAGCAGACCCGGACAGACCGTCCCAAAACTGTTTTTT,CASRPGQTVPKLFF
few,TRBV4-1,TRBD2,TRBJ2-2,TGCGCCAGCAGCCAAGGGGGATACAGGGGGACTAGCGGGAACACCGGGGAGCTGTTTTTT,CASSQGGYRGTSGNTGELFF
once,TRBV6-6,.,TRBJ2-6,TGTGCCAGCAGTCGGTACAGGGAAAGCTCTGGGGCCAACGTCCTGACTTTC,CASSRYRESSGANVLTF
.,TRBV4-2,TRBD1,TRBJ2-1,TGTGCCAGCAGGCAAACAGGGGTCGATGAGCAGTTCTTC,CASRQTGVDEQFF
.,TRBV6-5,TRBD1,TRBJ1-3,TGTGCCGGTCGACAGGGGGCGCGTGGAAACACCATATATTTT,CAGRQGARGNTIYF
.,TRBV19,.,TRBJ1-6,TGTGCCAGTAACCATCACAGTGATCGTTCACCCCTCCACTTT,CASNHHSDRSPLHF
.,TRBV2,.,TRBJ2-4,TGTGCCAGCAGCTCCGCGGTAAACATTCAGTACTTC,CASSSAVNIQYF
.,TRBV5-1,TRBD1,TRBJ1-6,TGCGCCAGCAGCTTGGGAGGGGGCGCCGTCTTTTCACCCCTCCACTTT,CASSLGGGAVFSPLHF